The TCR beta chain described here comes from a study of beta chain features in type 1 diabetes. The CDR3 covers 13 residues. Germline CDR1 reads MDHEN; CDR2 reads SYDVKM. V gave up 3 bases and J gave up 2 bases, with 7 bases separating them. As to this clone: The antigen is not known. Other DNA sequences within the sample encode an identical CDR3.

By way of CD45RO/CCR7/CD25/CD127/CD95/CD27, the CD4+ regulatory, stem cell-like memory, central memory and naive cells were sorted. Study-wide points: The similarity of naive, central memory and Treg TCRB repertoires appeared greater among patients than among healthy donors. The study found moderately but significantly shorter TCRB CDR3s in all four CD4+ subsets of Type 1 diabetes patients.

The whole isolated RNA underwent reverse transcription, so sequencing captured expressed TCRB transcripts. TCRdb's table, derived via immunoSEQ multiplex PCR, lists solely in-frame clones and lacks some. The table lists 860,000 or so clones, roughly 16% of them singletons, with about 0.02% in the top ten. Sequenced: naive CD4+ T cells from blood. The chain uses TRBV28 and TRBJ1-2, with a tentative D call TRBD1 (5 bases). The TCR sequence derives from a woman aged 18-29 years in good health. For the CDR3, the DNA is TGTGCCAGCAGTTTGACAGTAAACTATGGCTACACCTTC. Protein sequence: CASSLTVNYGYTF.